These 32 T cell receptor beta chains were all obtained from the same sample, sequenced in a study of T-cell reconstitution after alpha-beta-depleted transplantation in children. During its preparation, the TCRbeta library received unique molecular identifiers. MiXCR, run by TCRdb on the PCR reads, gives a single entry per CDR3 protein. The sample has just under 250,000 distinct CDR3 sequences, roughly 23% seen once. The sample in question was PBMCs, obtained before TCRalphabeta/CD19-depleted stem cell transplant. The receptors were gathered from a girl aged 2-15 years with Fanconi anemia, due to receive a stem cell transplant.

This clonotype was observed at least ten times. Written as DNA, the CDR3 is TGTGCCAGCAGGACAGGGGGCAATGAAAAACTGTTTTTT. Protein sequence: CASRTGGNEKLFF. This chain joins TRBV28 and TRBJ1-4, with 10 positions matching TRBD1. The germline gives CDR1 MDHEN, CDR2 SYDVKM. With 6 bases clipped from V and 5 bases from J, the junction kept 0 bases outside the gene matches. CDR3 length equals 13 residues.

The sample holds many counts of this clonotype. The chain uses TRBV25-1 and TRBJ2-3; 9 positions match TRBD2. Per germline, CDR1 MGHDK and CDR2 SYGVNS. This CDR3 is built from 12 residues. After removal of 6 bases from V and 6 bases from J, the junction contained 1 base not matched to a gene. CDR3 sequence: CASRTSGDTQYF. CDR3 coding DNA: TGTGCCAGCAGAACTAGCGGGGATACGCAGTATTTT.

This clonotype was seen only a few times. The rearrangement uses TRBV6-5 and TRBJ2-1; 10 bases fit TRBD2. This CDR3 contains 16 residues. Unmatched junction bases numbered 8, after V lost 6 bases and J lost 3 bases. Germline assignment: CDR1 MNHEY and CDR2 SVGAGI. CDR3 amino acids: CASSYGVAGGYNEQFF. As DNA, the CDR3 is TGTGCCAGCAGCTACGGGGTAGCGGGGGGCTACAATGAGCAGTTCTTC.

This clonotype was counted at least ten times. J is TRBJ2-4 and V is TRBV27, with unresolved D. Germline-derived CDR1 and CDR2 are MNHEY and SMNVEV (reference sequence). The CDR3 is 17 amino acids. Trimming took 4 bases from V and 1 from J, leaving 17 bases between them. The CDR3 coding sequence is TGTGCCAGCAGTTATCTCAGCGAACGGGTTGCCAAAAACATTCAGTACTTC. It translates to CASSYLSERVAKNIQYF.

This clonotype came up a few times. The V call is TRBV28, the J call TRBJ1-1; no firm D call. Germline-derived CDR1 and CDR2 are MDHEN and SYDVKM. V lost 1 base and J 4 bases, leaving 13 bases between the germline ends. The CDR3 has 15 residues. The CDR3 reads CASSLLRAWSTEAFF. In DNA, the CDR3 is TGTGCCAGCAGTTTATTAAGGGCGTGGAGCACTGAAGCTTTCTTT.

This clonotype was observed at least ten times. The rearrangement links TRBV29-1 to TRBJ2-1; 7 bases fit TRBD2. CDR3 length: 13 residues. Germline values: CDR1 SQVTM, CDR2 ANQGSEA. V lost 4 bases to trimming and J lost 0 bases; unmatched junction nucleotides: 0. The CDR3 bases are TGCAGCGTTGGGGACTACTCCTACAATGAGCAGTTCTTC. Its translation: CSVGDYSYNEQFF.

This clonotype has at least ten counts. V is TRBV28 and J is TRBJ2-1, with TRBD2 identical over 12 bases. V lost 6 bases, J lost 5 bases, and 8 bases stayed unmatched. CDR1 is MDHEN, CDR2 SYDVKM, per germline. The CDR3 length is 16 residues. CDR3 loop: CASSIKLAGGDNEQFF. Here the CDR3 DNA reads TGTGCCAGCAGCATCAAACTAGCGGGAGGCGACAATGAGCAGTTCTTC.

In this sample, this clonotype turned up many times. The chain uses TRBV25-1 and TRBJ2-7; 8 bases fit TRBD1. Per germline, CDR1 MGHDK and CDR2 SYGVNS. J lost 2 bases, V lost 1 base, and 16 bases had no gene match. There are 19 residues in the CDR3. In DNA form, the CDR3 reads TGTGCCAGCAGTGAATTAAGGCAGGGGGCTGAGCATCCCACCTACGAGCAGTACTTC. Protein sequence: CASSELRQGAEHPTYEQYF.

This clonotype turned up a few times. The chain couples TRBV2 to TRBJ2-2, with 7 bases lining up with TRBD2. In germline, CDR1 is SNHLY, CDR2 FYNNEI. The CDR3 is made up of 16 amino acids. With V trimmed by 1 base and J by 2 bases, 4 bases remained unmatched. CDR3 sequence (DNA): TGTGCCAGCAGTGAAGACGGACTAGGCAACACCGGGGAGCTGTTTTTT. This encodes CASSEDGLGNTGELFF.

The chain employs TRBV20-1 and TRBJ2-3; D remains ambiguous. Trimming pared 5 bases from V and 0 bases from J, leaving 9 bases between. CDR1 and CDR2 from the germline V gene are DFQATT and SNEGSKA (reference sequence). This CDR3 has 13 residues. The DNA of the CDR3 is TGCAGTGCTCTCATCCACAGCACAGATACGCAGTATTTT. This encodes CSALIHSTDTQYF.

The gene calls are TRBV29-1 and TRBJ2-5; D could derive from TRBD1 or TRBD2 (5 bases each). CDR1 SQVTM and CDR2 ANQGSEA come from the germline V gene. V was trimmed by 8 bases and J by 2 bases, leaving 15 bases between them. This CDR3 contains 13 residues. The CDR3 nucleotides are TGCAGCACACTCGGGACCTCTCAAGAGACCCAGTACTTC. Its protein is CSTLGTSQETQYF.

The chain has TRBV2 and TRBJ2-5; 7 nucleotides line up with TRBD1. The CDR3 consists of 14 residues. Looked up from germline, CDR1 is SNHLY and CDR2 is FYNNEI. Trimming cost V 6 bases and J 3 bases; bases outside gene matches: 7. CDR3 bases: TGTGCCAGCAGCGTCCAGACAGGGAAAGAGACCCAGTACTTC. Translated: CASSVQTGKETQYF. Full variable domain (rest looked up from reference TRBV2 and TRBJ2-5): EPEVTQTPSHQVTQMGQEVILRCVPISNHLYFYWYRQILGQKVEFLVSFYNNEISEKSEIFDDQFSVERPDGSNFTLKIRSTKLEDSAMYFCASSVQTGKETQYFGPGTRLLVL.

The chain is built from TRBV7-3 and TRBJ1-1; 8 positions match TRBD1. With 5 bases clipped from V and 0 bases from J, the junction kept 2 bases outside the gene matches. From germline, CDR1 is SGHTA and CDR2 FQGTGA. The CDR3 has 14 amino acids. The CDR3 loop reads CASSRDRLNTEAFF. The CDR3 coding sequence is TGTGCCAGCAGCCGGGACAGGCTGAACACTGAAGCTTTCTTT.

In this sample, this clonotype turned up a few times. The chain links TRBV29-1 to TRBJ2-3; 8 bases are shared with TRBD2. V lost 6 bases and J lost 5; bases outside the gene matches: 13. The CDR3 has 15 residues. Germline-derived CDR1 and CDR2 are SQVTM and ANQGSEA. CDR3 loop: CSVFFQREPVDTQYF. The CDR3 nucleotides are TGCAGCGTGTTCTTCCAGCGGGAGCCGGTAGATACGCAGTATTTT.

This clonotype was seen a few times. The chain is built from TRBV20-1 and TRBJ2-5; 8 nucleotides agree with TRBD2. This CDR3 contains 21 residues. V shed 3 bases, J shed 2 bases, and the junction held 26 bases outside the gene matches. Germline CDR1 DFQATT, CDR2 SNEGSKA (reference sequence). The CDR3, as DNA: TGCAGTGCTAGCCTACCGGGACTAGGGTCCCTTATAGGGGCCCCTCAAGAGACCCAGTACTTC. Its translation is CSASLPGLGSLIGAPQETQYF.

This clonotype was seen many times. The chain joins TRBV12-3 or TRBV12-4 to TRBJ2-7; the match to TRBD2 covers 11 bases. V lost 6 bases and J lost 0; bases outside the gene matches: 7. The CDR3 runs 16 residues. In nucleotides, the CDR3 is TGTGCCAGCAGCCGGAGCCTAGCGGGAGGCTCCTACGAGCAGTACTTC. Its protein product is CASSRSLAGGSYEQYF.

This clonotype was found a few times. The V gene is TRBV20-1, the J gene TRBJ2-7; 7 bases line up with TRBD2. Unmatched junction bases numbered 12, after V lost 7 bases and J lost 6 bases. The germline CDR1 and CDR2 sequences are DFQATT and SNEGSKA (reference sequence). The CDR3 consists of 13 residues. DNA of the CDR3: TGCAGTGTTCCGGGACTACGCATCCCCGAGCAGTACTTC. It is translated as CSVPGLRIPEQYF.

In this sample, this clonotype turned up a few times. V usage is TRBV5-1 and J usage is TRBJ2-7; D remains ambiguous. Germline V lookup: CDR1 SGHRS, CDR2 YFSETQ. V lost 3 bases and J lost 6, with 16 bases in between. This CDR3 contains 14 residues. The CDR3 loop reads CASSSTLEAGEQYF. The CDR3 DNA reads as TGCGCCAGCAGCTCAACTCTAGAGGCTGGCGAGCAGTACTTC.

The rearrangement uses TRBV29-1 and TRBJ2-5; D might be TRBD1 or TRBD2, each matching 5 bases. V was trimmed by 5 bases and J by 1 base, leaving 11 bases between them. Germline loops: CDR1 SQVTM, CDR2 ANQGSEA. This CDR3 is built from 13 residues. The CDR3 is CSVLGGTQETQYF. The CDR3 DNA reads as TGCAGCGTTCTTGGTGGGACCCAAGAGACCCAGTACTTC.

The V call is TRBV29-1, the J call TRBJ2-3; 9 bases agree with TRBD1. V lost 3 bases to trimming and J lost 5 bases; unmatched junction nucleotides: 3. Germline V gives CDR1 SQVTM, CDR2 ANQGSEA. The CDR3 consists of 13 residues. The DNA of the CDR3 is TGCAGCGTTGAGTTGGGACAGGGAGATACGCAGTATTTT. Amino acids: CSVELGQGDTQYF.

This clonotype was recorded many times. The chain carries TRBV7-2 and TRBJ2-2, with D unresolved. Germline values: CDR1 SGHTA, CDR2 FQGNSA. The CDR3 consists of 13 residues. The germline V and J ends were trimmed by 8 bases and 3 bases, with 10 bases remaining between them. CDR3 loop: CASLGRDTGELFF. DNA for the CDR3: TGTGCCAGCCTCGGAAGGGACACCGGGGAGCTGTTTTTT.

The chain has TRBV29-1 and TRBJ2-1, with 11 bases identical to TRBD1. The CDR3 spans 14 residues. The germline CDR1 and CDR2 sequences are SQVTM and ANQGSEA. Unmatched junction bases numbered 5, after V lost 0 bases and J lost 10 bases. The CDR3 DNA sequence: TGCAGCGTTGAAGACGGACAGGGGGCGCCCGAGCAGTTCTTC. Amino acids: CSVEDGQGAPEQFF.

This clonotype was recorded at least ten times. This chain joins TRBV25-1 and TRBJ2-5; TRBD2 is a possible D gene (5 bases). Deletions cut 5 bases from V and 0 bases from J, with 13 bases between. Germline V CDR1 and CDR2: MGHDK, SYGVNS. This CDR3 spans 15 amino acids. DNA of the CDR3: TGTGCCAGCAGTCCCAAATGGACTTACCAAGAGACCCAGTACTTC. This encodes CASSPKWTYQETQYF.

This sequence joins TRBV15 and TRBJ2-6; the match to TRBD1 covers 9 bases. The CDR3 covers 20 residues. CDR1 LNHNV and CDR2 YYDKDF come from the germline V gene (reference sequence). With 0 bases clipped from V and 2 bases from J, the junction kept 11 bases outside the gene matches. The CDR3 protein is CATSRDRGTGSLAGANVLTF. In nucleotides, the CDR3 is TGTGCCACCAGCAGAGATCGGGGGACAGGGTCATTAGCTGGGGCCAACGTCCTGACTTTC.

This clonotype was counted only a few times. This chain joins TRBV7-9 and TRBJ2-2; D call uncertain. This CDR3 comprises 16 residues. Trimming stripped 3 bases from V and 4 bases from J, with 15 bases between. Germline V CDR1 and CDR2: SEHNR, FQNEAQ (reference sequence). The CDR3 nucleotides read TGTGCCAGCAGCTTGCCCCCAGGACGGACCACCGGGGAGCTGTTTTTT. It translates to CASSLPPGRTTGELFF.

The V and J genes are TRBV5-1 and TRBJ1-2; no clear D. The V end was cut by 0 bases, the J end by 0 bases, with 12 bases between. CDR1 and CDR2 (germline): SGHRS, YFSETQ. CDR3 length: 16 amino acids. CDR3 amino acids: CASSLDVAGSNYGYTF. CDR3 in DNA: TGCGCCAGCAGCTTGGACGTAGCCGGCTCTAACTATGGCTACACCTTC. The full variable domain, with the rest looked up from reference TRBV5-1 and TRBJ1-2, is KAGVTQTPRYLIKTRGQQVTLSCSPISGHRSVSWYQQTPGQGLQFLFEYFSETQRNKGNFPGRFSGRQFSNSRSEMNVSTLELGDSALYLCASSLDVAGSNYGYTFGSGTRLTVV.

The V and J genes are TRBV5-4 and TRBJ2-5, with 9 bases fitting TRBD2. The CDR3 extends over 15 amino acids. Trimming at V came to 4 bases and at J to 2 bases, leaving 6 bases not matched to a gene. From germline, CDR1 is SGHNT and CDR2 YYREEE (reference sequence). The chain's CDR3 is CASSMRGGRQETQYF. The DNA of the CDR3 is TGTGCCAGCAGCATGCGGGGGGGCCGGCAAGAGACCCAGTACTTC.

V is TRBV5-1 and J is TRBJ2-2; possible D gene TRBD2, 7 bases. V lost 4 bases to trimming and J lost 1 base, with 14 bases between them. The CDR3 is made up of 16 amino acids. Germline V gene data show CDR1 as SGHRS and CDR2 as YFSETQ. The CDR3 spells CASSPRGGMNTGELFF. CDR3 nucleotide sequence: TGCGCCAGCAGCCCGAGGGGGGGTATGAACACCGGGGAGCTGTTTTTT.

In this sample, this clonotype turned up a few times. The V and J genes are TRBV6-1 and TRBJ2-1, with 11 bases matching TRBD2. The CDR3 runs 16 residues. V was clipped by 6 bases and J by 3 bases; unmatched bases: 7. The germline V gene encodes CDR1 MNHNS and CDR2 SASEGT. The CDR3 coding sequence is TGTGCCAGCAGCCACCCTAGCGGGAGGAACTACAATGAGCAGTTCTTC. Translating gives CASSHPSGRNYNEQFF.

This clonotype was counted many times. The CDR3 loop reads CSASARLAGGNEQFF. CDR3 coding DNA: TGCAGTGCTAGTGCTCGGTTAGCGGGAGGGAATGAGCAGTTCTTC. V and J are TRBV20-1 and TRBJ2-1; 11 nucleotides agree with TRBD2. The CDR3 length is 15 residues. Germline loops: CDR1 DFQATT, CDR2 SNEGSKA (reference sequence). V was clipped by 3 bases and J by 7 bases; unmatched bases: 8.

This clonotype was picked up a small number of times. The genes are TRBV5-4 and TRBJ1-6; D is perhaps TRBD1 (5 bases). The CDR3 runs to 14 residues. Germline V gene data show CDR1 as SGHNT and CDR2 as YYREEE (reference sequence). Between the trimmed V and J ends, which lost 1 base and 8 bases, there was a span of 10 bases. The CDR3 region is CASSLFVGDSPLHF. CDR3 in DNA: TGTGCCAGCAGCTTGTTCGTAGGGGATTCACCCCTCCACTTT.

The chain combines TRBV5-1 with TRBJ2-1; 8 positions match TRBD2. V shed 3 bases and J 7 bases; nucleotides not matched to a gene: 9. This CDR3 has 15 amino acids. Germline lookup yields CDR1 SGHRS and CDR2 YFSETQ. Here the CDR3 reads CASSSATSGSNEQFF. The CDR3 nucleotides read TGCGCCAGCAGCTCGGCTACCAGCGGGAGTAATGAGCAGTTCTTC. Full variable domain (remainder filled in from reference TRBV5-1 and TRBJ2-1): KAGVTQTPRYLIKTRGQQVTLSCSPISGHRSVSWYQQTPGQGLQFLFEYFSETQRNKGNFPGRFSGRQFSNSRSEMNVSTLELGDSALYLCASSSATSGSNEQFFGPGTRLTVL.